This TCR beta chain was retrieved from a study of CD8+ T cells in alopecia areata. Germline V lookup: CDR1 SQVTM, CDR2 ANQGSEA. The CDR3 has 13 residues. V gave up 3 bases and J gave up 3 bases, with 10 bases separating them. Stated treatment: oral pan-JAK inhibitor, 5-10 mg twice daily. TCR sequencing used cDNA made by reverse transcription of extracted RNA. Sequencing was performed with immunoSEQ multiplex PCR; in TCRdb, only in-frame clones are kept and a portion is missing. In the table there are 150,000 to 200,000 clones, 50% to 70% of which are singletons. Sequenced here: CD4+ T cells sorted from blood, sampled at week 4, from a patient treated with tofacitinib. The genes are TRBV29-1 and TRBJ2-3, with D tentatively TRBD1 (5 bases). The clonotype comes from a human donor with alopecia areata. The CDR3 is CSVEGQQTDTQYF. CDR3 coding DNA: TGCAGCGTTGAGGGGCAGCAGACAGATACGCAGTATTTT.